Sequencing of this TCR beta chain was carried out in a study of control samples from healthy donors and cancer patients. The table came from immunoSEQ multiplex PCR; TCRdb's copy has only in-frame clones and leaves some out. The sample contains approximately 100,000 clones, approximately 90% of which appear only once. The sample taken for sequencing was PBMCs. The origin of this receptor is a man between 60 and 70 years old with lung cancer.

This CDR3 reads CASTRQRNTEAFF. CDR3 bases: TGTGCCAGCACCCGACAGCGGAACACTGAAGCTTTCTTT. The chain links TRBV9 to TRBJ1-1; D perhaps matches TRBD1 (5 bases). The CDR3 loop spans 13 amino acids. Germline values: CDR1 SGDLS, CDR2 YYNGEE. V was clipped by 6 bases and J by 1 base, with 10 bases between them. The complete variable domain, with remaining parts taken from reference TRBV9 and TRBJ1-1, reads DSGVTQTPKHLITATGQRVTLRCSPRSGDLSVYWYQQSLDQGLQFLIQYYNGEERAKGNILERFSAQQFPDLHSELNLSSLELGDSALYFCASTRQRNTEAFFGQGTRLTVV.